These 32 T cell receptor beta chains came from one sample sequenced in a study of CD8+ T cells in alopecia areata. RNA extraction and reverse transcription yielded cDNA as sequencing template. TCRdb's table, derived via immunoSEQ multiplex PCR, lists solely in-frame clones and lacks some. The data hold about 100,000 clones, with 50% to 60% observed a single time. Sequenced input: NKG2D-low CD8+ T cells sorted from blood. The source is a human donor with alopecia areata.

This rearrangement joins TRBV7-8 to TRBJ2-1; D is possibly TRBD1 or TRBD2 (5 bases each). The CDR3 runs 13 residues. Germline CDR1 SGHVS, CDR2 FQNEAQ. Trimming left V 5 bases short and J 6 bases short, with 11 bases between. As DNA, the CDR3 is TGTGCCAGCAGCCATGGGGCGGGCAATGAGCAGTTCTTC. This codes for CASSHGAGNEQFF.

The CDR3 loop reads CASSLRDSYEQYF. The CDR3 DNA follows: TGTGCCAGCAGTTTAAGAGATTCCTACGAGCAGTACTTC. The V call is TRBV27, the J call TRBJ2-7; D gene unclear. Trimming cost V 2 bases and J 1 base, with 6 bases left between them. CDR3 length: 13 residues. The germline V gene encodes CDR1 MNHEY and CDR2 SMNVEV (reference sequence).

This clone was seen more than once but under ten times. The genes are TRBV9 and TRBJ2-5, with D possibly called TRBD1 or TRBD2 (5 bases each). This CDR3 is built from 15 residues. CDR1 and CDR2 (germline): SGDLS, YYNGEE. Trimming shortened V by 2 bases and J by 5 bases, and 16 bases separated the two germline ends. The chain's CDR3 is CASSVDSRVAETQYF. CDR3 DNA sequence: TGTGCCAGCAGCGTTGACAGTAGGGTAGCGGAGACCCAGTACTTC. Complete variable domain (other parts from reference TRBV9 and TRBJ2-5): DSGVTQTPKHLITATGQRVTLRCSPRSGDLSVYWYQQSLDQGLQFLIQYYNGEERAKGNILERFSAQQFPDLHSELNLSSLELGDSALYFCASSVDSRVAETQYFGPGTRLLVL.

The CDR3, as DNA: TGCGCCAGCGGTCCTAGGGGCGCCGGGGAGCTGTTTTTT. It is translated as CASGPRGAGELFF. The rearrangement links TRBV5-1 to TRBJ2-2, with D possibly matching TRBD1 (5 bases). Looked up from germline, CDR1 is SGHRS and CDR2 is YFSETQ. V was pared by 7 bases and J by 6 bases, with 13 bases between. There are 13 residues in the CDR3.

The rearrangement uses TRBV28 and TRBJ1-2; unclear D gene. This CDR3 comprises 12 residues. Germline loops: CDR1 MDHEN, CDR2 SYDVKM. V was pared by 6 bases and J by 7 bases, with 12 bases between. The CDR3 region is CASRDGTSGYTF. CDR3 DNA sequence: TGTGCCAGCAGAGACGGAACCTCTGGCTACACCTTC.

In this sample, this clone turned up a few times. The chain is built from TRBV29-1 and TRBJ2-5; 8 bases map to TRBD1. Germline trimming cut 5 bases from V and 4 bases from J; bases unmatched to any gene: 6. Germline-derived CDR1 and CDR2 are SQVTM and ANQGSEA. The CDR3 has 13 amino acids. CDR3 nucleotides: TGCAGCGTTTCTGGACAGGGCGGAGAGACCCAGTACTTC. This translates into CSVSGQGGETQYF.

V usage is TRBV7-2 and J usage is TRBJ2-7; TRBD2 agrees at 8 bases. Germline CDR1 reads SGHTA; CDR2 reads FQGNSA. Trimming took 3 bases from V and 1 from J; bases not matched to a gene: 11. This CDR3 comprises 17 residues. DNA of the CDR3: TGTGCCAGCAGCTTCCCAGGCACCGGGACTAGTTCCTACGAGCAGTACTTC. Translation gives CASSFPGTGTSSYEQYF.

The V call is TRBV5-6, the J call TRBJ2-7, with D unresolved. Germline V gene sequence: CDR1 SGHDT, CDR2 YYEEEE. Trimming removed 4 bases from V and 4 bases from J, with 9 bases in between. The CDR3 is 12 residues long. CDR3 sequence: CASSVAGYEQYF. In nucleotides, the CDR3 is TGTGCCAGCAGCGTAGCAGGTTACGAGCAGTACTTC.

The V call is TRBV5-4, the J call TRBJ2-2, with D perhaps matching TRBD1 (6 bases). The CDR3 covers 13 residues. V dropped 2 bases and J dropped 6 bases, with 8 bases sitting between them. The germline V gene has CDR1 SGHNT and CDR2 YYREEE (reference sequence). In nucleotides, the CDR3 is TGTGCCAGCAGCTTACAGGGCGCCGGGGAGCTGTTTTTT. Translating it yields CASSLQGAGELFF.

The V gene is TRBV25-1, the J gene TRBJ1-1; D ambiguous. Looked up from germline, CDR1 is MGHDK and CDR2 is SYGVNS. V gave up 6 bases and J gave up 2 bases, with 13 bases separating them. The length of the CDR3 is 14 residues. The CDR3 nucleotides are TGTGCCAGCAGAGTAGGTGGAGGAAACACTGAAGCTTTCTTT. Translating gives CASRVGGGNTEAFF. The whole variable domain, filled in from reference TRBV25-1 and TRBJ1-1, reads EADIYQTPRYLVIGTGKKITLECSQTMGHDKMYWYQQDPGMELHLIHYSYGVNSTEKGDLSSESTVSRIRTEHFPLTLESARPSHTSQYLCASRVGGGNTEAFFGQGTRLTVV.

In its sample, this clone was seen once. The chain uses TRBV7-9 and TRBJ2-5, with TRBD1 matching over 8 bases. The J call may not be correct, given that the DNA end is closer to TRBJ2-7. The CDR3 runs to 15 residues. Germline lookup yields CDR1 SEHNR and CDR2 FQNEAQ (reference sequence). CDR3 in amino acids: CASSPYGTGFYEQYF. In nucleotides, the CDR3 is TGTGCCAGCAGCCCATATGGGACAGGCTTCTACGAGCAGTACTTC.

V is TRBV20-1 and J is TRBJ2-7; no clear D gene. Trimming removed 6 bases at V and 3 bases at J, with 9 bases between. CDR3 size: 11 residues. Germline-derived CDR1 and CDR2 are DFQATT and SNEGSKA (reference sequence). DNA for the CDR3: TGCAGTGCCGACTCTCTCTACGAGCAGTACTTC. Amino acid sequence: CSADSLYEQYF.

The chain is built from TRBV7-9 and TRBJ1-5; D uncertain. V lost 1 base and J 0 bases, leaving 4 bases between the germline ends. The germline V gene encodes CDR1 SEHNR and CDR2 FQNEAQ (reference sequence). The CDR3 is made up of 14 amino acids. CDR3 in DNA: TGTGCCAGCAGCTTAGATTATAGCAATCAGCCCCAGCATTTT. Protein: CASSLDYSNQPQHF.

The V gene is TRBV6-1, the J gene TRBJ1-5; TRBD1 might be the D (5 bases). The V gene lost 1 base and the J gene lost 3 bases, with 13 bases spanning the gap. CDR3 length: 16 residues. Germline V CDR1 and CDR2: MNHNS, SASEGT. The CDR3 region is CASSEVTTGANQPQHF. CDR3 coding DNA: TGTGCCAGCAGTGAAGTAACAACCGGGGCCAATCAGCCCCAGCATTTT.

V usage is TRBV2 and J usage is TRBJ2-3; TRBD2 agrees at 8 bases. V was clipped by 3 bases and J by 4 bases; unmatched bases: 3. The germline CDR1 and CDR2 sequences are SNHLY and FYNNEI. This CDR3 has 14 residues. In DNA, the CDR3 is TGTGCCAGCAGTGATTTAGCGGGACCAGATACGCAGTATTTT. It yields the protein CASSDLAGPDTQYF.

This clone came up a few times. V usage is TRBV6-5 and J usage is TRBJ2-7, with D perhaps TRBD2 (6 bases). The CDR3 length is 14 residues. Trimming took 6 bases from V and 5 from J, leaving 17 bases between them. Germline CDR1 and CDR2: MNHEY and SVGAGI. CDR3 nucleotide sequence: TGTGCCAGCAGCCGGGGAGGCAGGGTTGACGAGCAGTACTTC. It encodes CASSRGGRVDEQYF.

The V call is TRBV25-1, the J call TRBJ2-7; 9 bases map to TRBD1. CDR3 length: 14 amino acids. Germline CDR1 MGHDK, CDR2 SYGVNS. The V segment lost 5 bases and the J segment 2 bases; nucleotides outside the gene matches: 4. The CDR3 sequence: CASSTDRGAYEQYF. In DNA, the CDR3 is TGTGCCAGCAGTACGGACAGGGGCGCCTACGAGCAGTACTTC.

This rearrangement joins TRBV7-9 to TRBJ2-1; possibly TRBD1 or TRBD2 for D (5 bases each). Germline loops: CDR1 SEHNR, CDR2 FQNEAQ (reference sequence). V was trimmed by 5 bases and J by 0 bases, leaving 11 bases between them. The CDR3 runs 15 residues. This CDR3 is CASSPGTDSYNEQFF. The CDR3 DNA reads TGTGCCAGCAGCCCCGGGACGGACTCCTACAATGAGCAGTTCTTC.

The chain combines TRBV19 with TRBJ2-1; 8 nucleotides match TRBD2. Germline V lookup: CDR1 LNHDA, CDR2 SQIVND (reference sequence). The CDR3 extends over 17 amino acids. Trimming cost V 1 base and J 9 bases; bases outside gene matches: 14. CDR3: CASSIVPSGSRGVEQFF. CDR3 nucleotides: TGTGCCAGTAGTATAGTTCCTAGCGGGTCCCGCGGTGTTGAGCAGTTCTTC.

The CDR3, as DNA: TGCGCCAGCAGCCTTAAAGGGGCGATAAGCACAGATACGCAGTATTTT. Residues: CASSLKGAISTDTQYF. The chain has TRBV4-1 and TRBJ2-3, with TRBD1 as a possible D gene (5 bases). The germline CDR1 and CDR2 sequences are MGHRA and YSYEKL. The length of the CDR3 is 16 residues. V dropped 4 bases and J dropped 0 bases, with 14 bases sitting between them.

This chain links TRBV6-5 with TRBJ2-4, with 11 bases aligning to TRBD2. Germline V gives CDR1 MNHEY, CDR2 SVGAGI. The CDR3 spans 14 residues. V was clipped by 6 bases and J by 4 bases; unmatched bases: 2. The CDR3 nucleotides read TGTGCCAGCAGCGGGACTAGCGGTAAAAACATTCAGTACTTC. Amino acid sequence: CASSGTSGKNIQYF.

The rearrangement links TRBV13 to TRBJ2-5; no reliable D call. Trimming shortened V by 3 bases and J by 4 bases, and 15 bases separated the two germline ends. CDR1 and CDR2 from the germline V gene are PRHDT and FYEKMQ (reference sequence). The CDR3 has 15 amino acids. The DNA of the CDR3 is TGTGCCAGCAGCTTGGGCCAGTTGGGTCCAGAGACCCAGTACTTC. This translates into CASSLGQLGPETQYF.

The gene calls are TRBV27 and TRBJ2-1, with TRBD2 matching over 9 bases. The CDR3 length is 14 residues. Trimming took 7 bases from V and 0 from J; bases not matched to a gene: 1. Germline-derived CDR1 and CDR2 are MNHEY and SMNVEV (reference sequence). The CDR3 is CASISGSSYNEQFF. CDR3 sequence (DNA): TGTGCCAGCATTAGCGGGAGCTCCTACAATGAGCAGTTCTTC.

This chain connects TRBV28 to TRBJ1-1; 8 bases agree with TRBD1. The germline gives CDR1 MDHEN, CDR2 SYDVKM. This CDR3 region has 13 residues. Losses at the gene ends were 5 bases for V and 6 bases for J; bases not matched to a gene: 5. The CDR3 spells CASSPTGGPEAFF. The CDR3 DNA follows: TGTGCCAGCAGTCCAACAGGGGGTCCTGAAGCTTTCTTT.

The V gene is TRBV5-1, the J gene TRBJ2-5; D is ambiguous. Trimming stripped 2 bases from V and 0 bases from J, with 11 bases between. Per the germline V gene, CDR1 is SGHRS and CDR2 is YFSETQ. There are 15 residues in the CDR3. CDR3 amino acids: CASSFSISYQETQYF. The CDR3 DNA follows: TGCGCCAGCAGCTTCAGTATTAGCTACCAAGAGACCCAGTACTTC.

This chain links TRBV29-1 with TRBJ2-1; 10 bases align to TRBD2. Germline V gene sequence: CDR1 SQVTM, CDR2 ANQGSEA. The CDR3 runs 14 residues. Trimming took 7 bases from V and 4 from J; bases not matched to a gene: 7. The CDR3 DNA reads TGCAGCGCCCCGAGCGGGAGGGCGTACAATGAGCAGTTCTTC. Protein sequence: CSAPSGRAYNEQFF.

J is TRBJ1-1 and V is TRBV29-1; TRBD1 agrees at 7 bases. CDR1 is SQVTM and CDR2 is ANQGSEA in the germline V gene. Germline trimming cut 2 bases from V and 11 bases from J; bases unmatched to any gene: 17. CDR3 length: 15 residues. The CDR3 region has the DNA TGCAGCGTTGAATGGCCTTCGTTGGACAGGAAACCGGCTTTCTTT. This sequence encodes CSVEWPSLDRKPAFF.

V and J are TRBV27 and TRBJ2-1; 9 bases map to TRBD2. V trimming: 8 bases; J trimming: 4 bases; junction bases outside the gene matches: 6. The CDR3 consists of 14 residues. Per germline, CDR1 MNHEY and CDR2 SMNVEV (reference sequence). CDR3 in amino acids: CASGAGGTYNEQFF. CDR3 nucleotides: TGTGCCAGCGGAGCGGGAGGTACATACAATGAGCAGTTCTTC.

The chain links TRBV7-2 to TRBJ2-1; possible D gene TRBD1, 5 bases. In germline, CDR1 is SGHTA, CDR2 FQGNSA. The CDR3 sequence is 11 residues long. Trimming left V 2 bases short and J 11 bases short, with 7 bases between. CDR3 amino acids: CASSLKGKQFF. DNA of the CDR3: TGTGCCAGCAGCTTAAAGGGGAAGCAGTTCTTC.

The gene calls are TRBV7-9 and TRBJ1-2, with D tentatively TRBD1 (6 bases). The CDR3 totals 13 residues. Trimming pared 2 bases from V and 6 bases from J, leaving 10 bases between. Germline V gives CDR1 SEHNR, CDR2 FQNEAQ (reference sequence). The CDR3: CASSLSQGNGYTF. For the CDR3, the DNA is TGTGCCAGCAGCTTATCCCAGGGGAATGGCTACACCTTC.

This clone was detected only a few times. The chain combines TRBV30 with TRBJ2-6; D is perhaps TRBD2 (6 bases). V was trimmed by 3 bases and J by 2 bases, leaving 11 bases between them. The germline gives CDR1 GTSNPN, CDR2 SVGIG (reference sequence). The CDR3 is 15 residues long. The CDR3 nucleotides are TGTGCCTGGAGCGCGGAGGGGACTGGGGCCAACGTCCTGACTTTC. It is translated as CAWSAEGTGANVLTF.

The sample holds a few counts of this clone. This chain joins TRBV28 and TRBJ1-4; D possibly corresponds to TRBD1 (6 bases). V lost 11 bases to trimming and J lost 5 bases, with 18 bases between them. Per germline, CDR1 MDHEN and CDR2 SYDVKM. The CDR3 is 14 residues long. The CDR3 region is CASTGARGNEKLFF. The CDR3 DNA follows: TGTGCCTCAACGGGGGCGAGGGGGAATGAAAAACTGTTTTTT.